This paragraph covers one T cell receptor beta chain sequence. CDR1 and CDR2 (germline): MDHEN, SYDVKM. J lost 3 bases, V lost 3 bases, and 14 bases had no gene match. The CDR3 contains 18 residues. The data stem from a study of T-cell reconstitution after alpha-beta-depleted transplantation in children. Unique molecular identifiers were built into the TCRbeta library. A single record per CDR3 protein comes from TCRdb applying MiXCR to the PCR reads. The sample holds about 500,000 distinct CDR3 sequences, 9.5% to 12% seen once. This sequence joins TRBV28 and TRBJ2-1; TRBD2 aligns across 7 bases. This clonotype was sampled from a female patient under 10 years old who had a stem cell transplant for aplastic anemia, so the T cells may come from the graft donor. The sequenced sample was PBMCs, mostly from graft donor cells, obtained 180 days after TCRalphabeta/CD19-depleted stem cell transplant. The CDR3 nucleotides read TGTGCCAGCAGTTTTGGGCAGGGAGGGAATCCTGACTACAATGAGCAGTTCTTC. This translates into CASSFGQGGNPDYNEQFF.